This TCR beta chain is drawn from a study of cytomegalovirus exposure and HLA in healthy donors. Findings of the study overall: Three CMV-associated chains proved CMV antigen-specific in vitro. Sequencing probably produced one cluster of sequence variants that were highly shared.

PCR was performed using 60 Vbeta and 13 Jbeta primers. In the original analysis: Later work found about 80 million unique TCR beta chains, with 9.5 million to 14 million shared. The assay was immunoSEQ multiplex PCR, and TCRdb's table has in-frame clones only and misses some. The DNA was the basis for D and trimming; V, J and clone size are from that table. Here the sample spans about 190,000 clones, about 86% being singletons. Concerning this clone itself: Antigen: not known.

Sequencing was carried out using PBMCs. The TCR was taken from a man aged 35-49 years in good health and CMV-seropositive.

The CDR3 is CASRGETTGELFF. The CDR3 DNA follows: TGCGCCAGCAGGGGAGAGACCACCGGGGAGCTGTTTTTT. This chain connects TRBV5-1 to TRBJ2-2; possibly TRBD2 for D (5 bases). Germline values: CDR1 SGHRS, CDR2 YFSETQ. CDR3 size: 13 residues. The V end was cut by 5 bases, the J end by 4 bases, with 9 bases between.